This T cell receptor (beta chain) was observed in a study of T-cell memory formation after mild COVID-19. To note about this clonotype: No antigen is known for it.

Whole-study findings and limits: Pre-infection memory carried some responding clones, suggesting that cross-reactive memory joined.

Constant-segment-primed 5'RACE gave TCR alpha and TCR beta cDNA libraries with sample barcodes and UMIs. One entry per CDR3 protein results from TCRdb running MiXCR on the 5' RACE reads. The sample includes about 190,000 distinct CDR3 sequences, around 27% of them seen just once. Germline CDR1 and CDR2: MNHEY and SVGEGT. V dropped 2 bases and J dropped 8 bases, with 17 bases sitting between them. The CDR3 is 15 residues long. The chain recombines TRBV6-2 or TRBV6-3 with TRBJ2-3; D uncertain. The sample comprised PBMCs or a T cell subset sorted from them (not recorded which). This clonotype was obtained from an adult woman who had mild COVID-19 (a few samples of this study predate the infection). Cell type and time point are not known. The chain's CDR3 is CASSYQDPPSGTQYF. The CDR3 DNA reads TGTGCCAGCAGTTACCAGGACCCCCCCTCTGGTACGCAGTATTTT.